The table lists the clone carrying this T cell receptor (beta chain) with a few counts. The sample belongs to a study of Graves' ophthalmopathy and Graves' hyperthyroidism. For the study at large: Before any treatment was given, at initial diagnosis, peripheral blood was collected.

Other autoimmune diseases, uncontrolled infections, pregnancy or lactation excluded patients from enrollment. As the starting material, approximately 10 ml of fresh peripheral blood yielded the PBMCs. The germline CDR1 and CDR2 sequences are SGHTS and YDEGEE. The CDR3 contains 13 residues. V shed 4 bases and J shed 7 bases, with 14 bases lying between them. RNA transcripts were the template, and TCR beta CDR3 regions were amplified from them. Scientists carried out first-round RT-PCR using HTBI primers and then a second-round multiplex PCR. Each CDR3 protein gets one entry after TCRdb re-called the multiplex PCR reads with MiXCR. Of about 740,000 distinct CDR3 sequences detected, roughly two fifths appear once; the ten largest clones hold 35% to 55%.

This receptor was identified in an adult man with Graves' ophthalmopathy. This sequence joins TRBV5-8 and TRBJ1-2; D might be TRBD1 (6 bases). The source material was peripheral blood. CDR3 coding DNA: TGTGCCAGCAGCACTATAAACAGGGTTGGCTACACCTTC. Translating it yields CASSTINRVGYTF.